The next 5 T cell receptor beta chains were all read from a single sample in a study of T cell responses to AZD1222 COVID-19 vaccine. Profiled with immunoSEQ multiplex PCR; TCRdb holds only in-frame clones, not every one. Of 150,000 or so clones listed, 85% to 95% are singletons. The starting material was peripheral blood, obtained on day 0 of AZD1222 vaccination. Every receptor here comes from an adult in good health.

The chain is built from TRBV3-1 (or the pseudogene TRBV3-2) and TRBJ2-6, with D possibly TRBD1 on 5 matching bases. The CDR3 has 15 amino acids. Germline assignment: CDR1 LGHDT and CDR2 YNNKEL (reference sequence). The V and J ends lost 8 bases and 0 bases respectively, with 11 bases between them. The CDR3: CASQTGSSGANVLTF. CDR3 nucleotides: TGTGCCAGCCAAACAGGAAGCTCTGGGGCCAACGTCCTGACTTTC.

The chain carries TRBV4-1 and TRBJ1-4; tentative D call: TRBD1 (6 bases). The V end was cut by 0 bases, the J end by 3 bases, with 14 bases between. CDR1 is MGHRA and CDR2 is YSYEKL in the germline V gene. The CDR3 is made up of 17 amino acids. CDR3 coding DNA: TGCGCCAGCAGCCAAGAATGGCGGACAGAAGCTAATGAAAAACTGTTTTTT. Translating gives CASSQEWRTEANEKLFF.

The chain recombines TRBV29-1 with TRBJ1-1; D uncertain. The germline V and J ends were trimmed by 6 bases and 1 base, with 15 bases remaining between them. The CDR3 is 14 residues long. CDR1 SQVTM and CDR2 ANQGSEA come from the germline V gene. CDR3 bases: TGCAGCGTCTCGCGGCAGCTCAAGAACACTGAAGCTTTCTTT. Translated: CSVSRQLKNTEAFF. The full variable domain, its missing parts supplied by reference TRBV29-1 and TRBJ1-1, is SAVISQKPSRDICQRGTSLTIQCQVDSQVTMMFWYRQQPGQSLTLIATANQGSEATYESGFVIDKFPISRPNLTFSTLTVSNMSPEDSSIYLCSVSRQLKNTEAFFGQGTRLTVV.

The V gene is TRBV15, the J gene TRBJ1-5, with D possibly TRBD1 on 5 matching bases. V lost 0 bases, J lost 2 bases, and 11 bases lay in between. The length of the CDR3 is 16 residues. Germline V gene sequence: CDR1 LNHNV, CDR2 YYDKDF (reference sequence). The CDR3 region is CATSRDGGGGNQPQHF. In DNA, the CDR3 is TGTGCCACCAGCAGAGATGGGGGAGGCGGCAATCAGCCCCAGCATTTT.

J is TRBJ2-5 and V is TRBV2; D gene uncertain. The CDR3 totals 12 residues. Trimming stripped 3 bases from V and 4 bases from J, with 6 bases between. Germline CDR1 and CDR2: SNHLY and FYNNEI. The CDR3 sequence: CASSDRAETQYF. In DNA, the CDR3 is TGTGCCAGCAGTGATAGGGCAGAGACCCAGTACTTC.